This T cell receptor beta chain is drawn from a study of graft-versus-host responses after intestinal transplantation. Turning to the study itself: The study gave all recipients anti-thymocyte globulin induction, then tacrolimus and steroids for 2 to 3 years.

This CDR3 comprises 15 residues. Germline V gene sequence: CDR1 SGHRS, CDR2 YFSETQ. V lost 0 bases to trimming and J lost 0 bases, with 7 bases between them. With regard to this clone: As yet, its antigen is unknown.

Whole-study results and caveats: Researchers found GvH clones in recipient marrow, and some showed up first in ileum or blood. Early declines in HvG clones that occurred post-transplant were associated with peak circulating GvH clone levels. Allograft graft-versus-host to host-versus-graft clonal ratios ran high in patients with graft-donor T cell macrochimerism.

Data came from immunoSEQ multiplex PCR; TCRdb stores just in-frame clones and leaves some out. The table includes about 96,000 clones, around 90% detected once. This TCR was sampled from a human donor who received an intestinal transplant. The sample was unstimulated CD4+ T cells sorted from spleen or lymph node cells, taken before intestinal transplant. V usage is TRBV5-1 and J usage is TRBJ1-5; D unclear. The CDR3 here is CASSLEGDSNQPQHF. The CDR3 nucleotides read TGCGCCAGCAGCTTGGAAGGCGATAGCAATCAGCCCCAGCATTTT.